Listed here is a single T cell receptor beta chain. The same CDR3 is also encoded by other DNA sequences in this sample. This sample is drawn from a study of T cell responses to AZD1222 COVID-19 vaccine. CDR1 is SGDLS, CDR2 YYNGEE, per germline. After removal of 4 bases from V and 4 bases from J, the junction contained 4 bases not matched to a gene. There are 14 residues in the CDR3. The table came from immunoSEQ multiplex PCR; TCRdb's copy has only in-frame clones and leaves some out. The sample yields under 130,000 clones, 88% seen once. The source was peripheral blood, collected on day 0 of AZD1222 vaccination. The source of this sequence is an adult in good health. The chain combines TRBV9 with TRBJ2-7; 11 bases agree with TRBD1. CDR3 residues: CASSPGQGAYEQYF. CDR3 DNA sequence: TGTGCCAGCAGCCCAGGACAGGGGGCATACGAGCAGTACTTC.